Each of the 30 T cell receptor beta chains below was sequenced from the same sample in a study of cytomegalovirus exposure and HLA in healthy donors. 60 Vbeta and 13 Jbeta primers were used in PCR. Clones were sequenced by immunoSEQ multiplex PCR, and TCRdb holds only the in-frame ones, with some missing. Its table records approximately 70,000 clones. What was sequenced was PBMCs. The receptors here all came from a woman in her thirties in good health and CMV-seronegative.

CDR3 sequence (DNA): TGTGCCAGCAGTTACGGCAAACCGAACACTGAAGCTTTCTTT. It translates to CASSYGKPNTEAFF. The chain employs TRBV6-5 and TRBJ1-1; D call uncertain. With 2 bases removed from V and 1 base from J, the gap between germline ends came to 8 bases. CDR3 length equals 14 residues. Germline values: CDR1 MNHEY, CDR2 SVGAGI.

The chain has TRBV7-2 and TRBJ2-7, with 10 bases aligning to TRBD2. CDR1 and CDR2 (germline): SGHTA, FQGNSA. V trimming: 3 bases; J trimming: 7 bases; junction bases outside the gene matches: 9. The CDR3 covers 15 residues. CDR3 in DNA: TGTGCCAGCAGCTTTCAGCGGGGGGGCCCTACTGAGCAGTACTTC. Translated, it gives CASSFQRGGPTEQYF.

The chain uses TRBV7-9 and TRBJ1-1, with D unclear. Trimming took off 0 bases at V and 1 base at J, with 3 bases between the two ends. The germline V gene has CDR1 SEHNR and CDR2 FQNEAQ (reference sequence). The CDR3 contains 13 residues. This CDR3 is CASSLAKNTEAFF. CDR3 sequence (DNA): TGTGCCAGCAGCTTAGCCAAGAACACTGAAGCTTTCTTT.

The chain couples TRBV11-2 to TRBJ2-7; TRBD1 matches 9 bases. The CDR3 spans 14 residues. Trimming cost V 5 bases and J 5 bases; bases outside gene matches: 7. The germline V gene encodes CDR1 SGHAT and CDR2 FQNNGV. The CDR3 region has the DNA TGTGCCAGCAGCCTACAGGGGGCGGGGGACGAGCAGTACTTC. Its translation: CASSLQGAGDEQYF.

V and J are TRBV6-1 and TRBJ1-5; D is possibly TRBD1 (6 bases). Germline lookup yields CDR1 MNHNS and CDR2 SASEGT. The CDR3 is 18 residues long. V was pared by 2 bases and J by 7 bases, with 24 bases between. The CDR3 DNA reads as TGTGCCAGCAGTGAATCCCCGTTACAGGGCGCTACCGTCCAGCCCCAGCATTTT. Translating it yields CASSESPLQGATVQPQHF.

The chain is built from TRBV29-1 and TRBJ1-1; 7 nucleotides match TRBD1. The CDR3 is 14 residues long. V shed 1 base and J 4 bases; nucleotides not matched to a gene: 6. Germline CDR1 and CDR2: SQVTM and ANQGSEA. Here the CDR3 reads CSVEGQGVGTEAFF. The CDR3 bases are TGCAGCGTTGAAGGACAGGGAGTGGGCACTGAAGCTTTCTTT.

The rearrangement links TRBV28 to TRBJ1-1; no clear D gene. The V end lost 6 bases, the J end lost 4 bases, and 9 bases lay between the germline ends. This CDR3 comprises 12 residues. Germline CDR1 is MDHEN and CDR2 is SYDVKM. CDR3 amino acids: CASSRHSTEAFF. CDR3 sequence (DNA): TGTGCCAGCAGCCGACACAGCACTGAAGCTTTCTTT.

The CDR3 loop reads CASSLYRQETQYF. The CDR3 nucleotides are TGTGCCAGCAGTCTATATCGCCAAGAGACCCAGTACTTC. The rearrangement uses TRBV7-3 and TRBJ2-5; D uncertain. V was trimmed by 6 bases and J by 1 base, leaving 9 bases between them. CDR3 size: 13 residues. In germline, CDR1 is SGHTA, CDR2 FQGTGA.

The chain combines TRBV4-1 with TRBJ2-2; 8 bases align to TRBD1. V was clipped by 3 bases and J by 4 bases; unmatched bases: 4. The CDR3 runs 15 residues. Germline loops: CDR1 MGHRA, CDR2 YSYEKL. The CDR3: CASSHSDRGTGELFF. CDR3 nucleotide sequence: TGCGCCAGCAGCCACTCCGACAGGGGCACCGGGGAGCTGTTTTTT.

Here the CDR3 reads CASSPLRDREQYF. The DNA for the CDR3 is TGTGCCAGCAGCCCCCTGCGGGACAGAGAGCAGTACTTC. The chain couples TRBV11-2 to TRBJ2-7, with D maybe TRBD1 (7 bases). This CDR3 region has 13 residues. Germline lookup yields CDR1 SGHAT and CDR2 FQNNGV. Trimming left V 5 bases short and J 7 bases short, with 15 bases between. Full variable domain (outside the CDR3, taken from reference TRBV11-2 and TRBJ2-7): EAGVAQSPRYKIIEKRQSVAFWCNPISGHATLYWYQQILGQGPKLLIQFQNNGVVDDSQLPKDRFSAERLKGVDSTLKIQPAKLEDSAVYLCASSPLRDREQYFGPGTRLTVT.

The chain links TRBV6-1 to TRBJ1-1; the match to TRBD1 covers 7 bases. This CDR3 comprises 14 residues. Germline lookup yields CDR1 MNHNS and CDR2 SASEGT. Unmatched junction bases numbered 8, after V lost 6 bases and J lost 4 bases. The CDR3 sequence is CASRLGGMGTEAFF. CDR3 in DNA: TGTGCCAGCAGACTAGGGGGCATGGGCACTGAAGCTTTCTTT.

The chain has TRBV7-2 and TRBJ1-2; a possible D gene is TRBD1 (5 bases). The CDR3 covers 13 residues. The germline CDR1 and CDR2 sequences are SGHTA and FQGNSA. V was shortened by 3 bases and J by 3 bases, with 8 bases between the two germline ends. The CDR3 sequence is CASSFMTDYGYTF. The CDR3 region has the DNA TGTGCCAGCAGCTTTATGACAGACTATGGCTACACCTTC.

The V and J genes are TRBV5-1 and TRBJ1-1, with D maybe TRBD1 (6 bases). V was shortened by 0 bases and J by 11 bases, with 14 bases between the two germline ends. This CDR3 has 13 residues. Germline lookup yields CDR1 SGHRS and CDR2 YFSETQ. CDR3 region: CASSLGSGQGAFF. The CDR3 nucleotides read TGCGCCAGCAGCTTGGGGTCGGGACAAGGGGCTTTCTTT.

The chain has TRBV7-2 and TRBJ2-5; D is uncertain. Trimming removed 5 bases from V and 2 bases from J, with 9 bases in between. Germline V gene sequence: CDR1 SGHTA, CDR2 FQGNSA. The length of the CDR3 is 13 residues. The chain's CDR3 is CASSPRSQETQYF. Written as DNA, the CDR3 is TGTGCCAGCAGCCCGCGGTCTCAAGAGACCCAGTACTTC.

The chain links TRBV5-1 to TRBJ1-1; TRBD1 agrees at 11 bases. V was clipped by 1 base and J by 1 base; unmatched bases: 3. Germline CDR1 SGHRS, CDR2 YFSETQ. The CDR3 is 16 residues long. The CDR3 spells CASSLWTGGQNTEAFF. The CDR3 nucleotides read TGCGCCAGCAGCTTGTGGACAGGGGGCCAGAACACTGAAGCTTTCTTT.

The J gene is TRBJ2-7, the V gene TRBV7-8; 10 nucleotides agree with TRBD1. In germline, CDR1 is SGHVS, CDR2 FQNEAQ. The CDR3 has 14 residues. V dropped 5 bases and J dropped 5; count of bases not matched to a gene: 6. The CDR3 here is CASSPSGTGDEQYF. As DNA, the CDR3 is TGTGCCAGCAGCCCCTCGGGGACAGGGGACGAGCAGTACTTC.

The CDR3 bases are TGTGCCAGCAGCTTGACCTTCCAGGACTACACCTTC. Residues: CASSLTFQDYTF. This sequence joins TRBV5-6 and TRBJ1-2; D is ambiguous. V dropped 1 base and J dropped 10 bases, with 11 bases sitting between them. Germline CDR1 is SGHDT and CDR2 is YYEEEE. This CDR3 is built from 12 residues.

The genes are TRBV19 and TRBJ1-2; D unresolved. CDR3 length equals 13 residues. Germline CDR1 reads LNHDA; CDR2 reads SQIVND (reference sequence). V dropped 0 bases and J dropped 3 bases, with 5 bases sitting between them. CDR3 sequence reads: CASSIDRYYGYTF. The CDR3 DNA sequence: TGTGCCAGTAGTATAGACAGGTACTATGGCTACACCTTC. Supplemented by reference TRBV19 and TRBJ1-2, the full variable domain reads DGGITQSPKYLFRKEGQNVTLSCEQNLNHDAMYWYRQDPGQGLRLIYYSQIVNDFQKGDIAEGYSVSREKKESFPLTVTSAQKNPTAFYLCASSIDRYYGYTFGSGTRLTVV.

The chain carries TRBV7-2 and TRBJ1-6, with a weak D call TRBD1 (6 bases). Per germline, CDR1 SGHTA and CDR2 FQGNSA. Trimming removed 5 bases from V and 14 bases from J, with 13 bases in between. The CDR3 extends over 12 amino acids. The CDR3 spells CASSGGAAALHF. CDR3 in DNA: TGTGCCAGCAGCGGGGGGGCAGCCGCCCTCCACTTT.

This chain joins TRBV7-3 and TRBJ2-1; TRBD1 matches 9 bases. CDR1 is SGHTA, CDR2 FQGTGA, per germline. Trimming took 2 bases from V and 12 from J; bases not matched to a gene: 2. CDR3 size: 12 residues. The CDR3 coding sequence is TGTGCCAGCAGCTTACCGGGACAGGGGCAGTTCTTC. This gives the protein CASSLPGQGQFF. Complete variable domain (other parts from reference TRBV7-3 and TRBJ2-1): GAGVSQTPSNKVTEKGKYVELRCDPISGHTALYWYRQSLGQGPEFLIYFQGTGAADDSGLPNDRFFAVRPEGSVSTLKIQRTERGDSAVYLCASSLPGQGQFFGPGTRLTVL.

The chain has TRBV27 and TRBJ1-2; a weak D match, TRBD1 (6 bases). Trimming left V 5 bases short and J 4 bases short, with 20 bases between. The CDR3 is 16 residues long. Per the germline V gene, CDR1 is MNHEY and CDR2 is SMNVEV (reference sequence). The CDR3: CASSPLLSGTIYGYTF. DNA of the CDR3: TGTGCCAGCAGTCCGTTACTCTCCGGGACAATCTATGGCTACACCTTC.

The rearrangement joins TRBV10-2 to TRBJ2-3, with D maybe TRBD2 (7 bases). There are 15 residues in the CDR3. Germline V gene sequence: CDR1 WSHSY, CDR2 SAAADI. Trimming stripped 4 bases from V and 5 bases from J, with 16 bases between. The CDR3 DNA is TGCGCCAGCAGTGGGGGAGGGGGGAGCGGAGATACGCAGTATTTT. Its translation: CASSGGGGSGDTQYF.

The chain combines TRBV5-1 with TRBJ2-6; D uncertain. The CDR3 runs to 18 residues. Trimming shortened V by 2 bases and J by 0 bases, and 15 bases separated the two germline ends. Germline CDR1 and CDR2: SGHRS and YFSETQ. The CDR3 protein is CASSFGDTSTSGANVLTF. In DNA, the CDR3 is TGCGCCAGCAGCTTTGGCGACACCTCCACCTCTGGGGCCAACGTCCTGACTTTC.

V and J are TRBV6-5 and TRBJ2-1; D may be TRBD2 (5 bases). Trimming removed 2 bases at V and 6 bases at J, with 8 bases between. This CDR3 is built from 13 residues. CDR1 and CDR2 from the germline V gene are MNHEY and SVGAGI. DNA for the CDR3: TGTGCCAGCAGTTACGCTACTAGCAATGAGCAGTTCTTC. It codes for CASSYATSNEQFF.

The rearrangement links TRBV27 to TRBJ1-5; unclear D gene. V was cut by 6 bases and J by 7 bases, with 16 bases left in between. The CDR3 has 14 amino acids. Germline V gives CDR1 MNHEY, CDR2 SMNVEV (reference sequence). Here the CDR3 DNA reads TGTGCCAGCAGCCCCGCTACGGTCGTCCAGCCCCAGCATTTT. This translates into CASSPATVVQPQHF.

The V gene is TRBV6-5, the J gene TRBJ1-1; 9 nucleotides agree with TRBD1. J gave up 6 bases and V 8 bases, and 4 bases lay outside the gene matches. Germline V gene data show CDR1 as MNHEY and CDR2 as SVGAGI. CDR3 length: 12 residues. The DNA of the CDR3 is TGTGCCAGCGGGACAGGGCGTTCTGAAGCTTTCTTT. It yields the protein CASGTGRSEAFF.

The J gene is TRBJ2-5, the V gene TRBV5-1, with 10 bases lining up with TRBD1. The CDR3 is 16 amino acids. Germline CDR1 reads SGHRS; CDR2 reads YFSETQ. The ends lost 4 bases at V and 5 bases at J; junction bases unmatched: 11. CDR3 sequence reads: CASSDPGQGSGETQYF. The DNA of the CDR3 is TGCGCCAGCAGCGATCCGGGACAGGGGAGCGGGGAGACCCAGTACTTC. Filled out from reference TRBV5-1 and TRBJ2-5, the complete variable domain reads KAGVTQTPRYLIKTRGQQVTLSCSPISGHRSVSWYQQTPGQGLQFLFEYFSETQRNKGNFPGRFSGRQFSNSRSEMNVSTLELGDSALYLCASSDPGQGSGETQYFGPGTRLLVL.

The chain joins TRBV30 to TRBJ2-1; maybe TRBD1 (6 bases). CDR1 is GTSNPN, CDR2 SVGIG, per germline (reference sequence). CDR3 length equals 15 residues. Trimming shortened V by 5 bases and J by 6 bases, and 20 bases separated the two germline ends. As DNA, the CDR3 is TGTGCCTGGGCGGCCCAACTGGGACAACGCAATGAGCAGTTCTTC. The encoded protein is CAWAAQLGQRNEQFF.

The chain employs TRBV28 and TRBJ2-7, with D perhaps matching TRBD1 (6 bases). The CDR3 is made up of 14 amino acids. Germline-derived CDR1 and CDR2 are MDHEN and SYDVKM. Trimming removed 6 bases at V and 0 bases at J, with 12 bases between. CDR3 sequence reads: CASSPGHISYEQYF. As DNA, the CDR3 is TGTGCCAGCAGCCCGGGACACATCTCCTACGAGCAGTACTTC.

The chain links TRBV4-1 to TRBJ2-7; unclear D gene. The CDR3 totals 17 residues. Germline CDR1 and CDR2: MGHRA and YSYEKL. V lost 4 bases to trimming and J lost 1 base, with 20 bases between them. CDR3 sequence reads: CASSRAGRTPGSYEQYF. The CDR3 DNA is TGCGCCAGCAGCCGGGCAGGCCGAACCCCTGGGTCCTACGAGCAGTACTTC.